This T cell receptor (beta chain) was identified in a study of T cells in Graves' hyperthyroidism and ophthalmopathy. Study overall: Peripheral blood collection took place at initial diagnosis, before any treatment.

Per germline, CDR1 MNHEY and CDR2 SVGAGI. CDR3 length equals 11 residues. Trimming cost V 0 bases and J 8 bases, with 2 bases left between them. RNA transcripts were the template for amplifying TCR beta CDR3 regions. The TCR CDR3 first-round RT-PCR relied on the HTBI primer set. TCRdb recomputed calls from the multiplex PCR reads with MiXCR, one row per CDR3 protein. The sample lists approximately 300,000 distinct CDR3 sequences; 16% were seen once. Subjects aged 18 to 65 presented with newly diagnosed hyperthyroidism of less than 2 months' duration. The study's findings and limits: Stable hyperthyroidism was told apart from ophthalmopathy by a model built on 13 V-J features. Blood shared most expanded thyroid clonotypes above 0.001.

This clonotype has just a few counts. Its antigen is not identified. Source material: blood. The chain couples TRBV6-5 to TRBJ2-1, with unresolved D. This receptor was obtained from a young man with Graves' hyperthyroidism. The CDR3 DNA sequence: TGTGCCAGCAGTTACTCGCATGAGCAGTTCTTC. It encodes CASSYSHEQFF.